This passage covers 26 T cell receptor beta chains from one sample sequenced in a study of T-cell reconstitution after alpha-beta-depleted transplantation in children. Library preparation (for TCRbeta) was performed with unique molecular identifiers. TCRdb itself ran the PCR reads through MiXCR, one entry per CDR3 protein. The repertoire holds 250,000 to 350,000 distinct CDR3 sequences, with approximately 23% as singletons. This specimen consisted of PBMCs, mostly from graft donor cells, obtained 180 days after TCRalphabeta/CD19-depleted stem cell transplant. The receptors derive from a male patient under 18 who had a stem cell transplant for acute lymphoblastic leukemia, so the T cells may come from the graft donor.

The V call is TRBV7-9, the J call TRBJ2-7; D remains ambiguous. The CDR3 is made up of 12 amino acids. The V end was cut by 2 bases, the J end by 7 bases, with 9 bases between. The V gene's germline CDR1 is SEHNR and CDR2 FQNEAQ (reference sequence). CDR3 coding DNA: TGTGCCAGCAGCTTATATGGTGGGGAGCAGTACTTC. Amino acid sequence: CASSLYGGEQYF.

This clonotype has ten or more counts. The V gene is TRBV5-1, the J gene TRBJ1-1; D gene ambiguous. This CDR3 comprises 15 residues. Germline assignment: CDR1 SGHRS and CDR2 YFSETQ. V was pared by 1 base and J by 0 bases, with 10 bases between. This chain's CDR3 is CASSLSAGVNTEAFF. The CDR3, as DNA: TGCGCCAGCAGCTTGAGCGCAGGTGTGAACACTGAAGCTTTCTTT.

The table lists this clonotype with a few counts. The V and J genes are TRBV7-8 and TRBJ2-2; D might be TRBD1 (6 bases). Germline values: CDR1 SGHVS, CDR2 FQNEAQ. Trimming shortened V by 7 bases and J by 0 bases, and 12 bases separated the two germline ends. The CDR3 is 15 residues long. The CDR3 DNA reads as TGTGCCAGCAATATACAGGGACCGAACACCGGGGAGCTGTTTTTT. Its translation: CASNIQGPNTGELFF.

This clonotype was seen a handful of times. The chain links TRBV3-1 to TRBJ1-5; D gene uncertain. Germline CDR1 and CDR2: LGHDT and YNNKEL (reference sequence). Deletions cut 5 bases from V and 9 bases from J, with 11 bases between. The CDR3 sequence is 12 residues long. CDR3 loop: CASSYLGLPQHF. The CDR3 DNA reads TGTGCCAGCAGCTACCTGGGTTTGCCCCAGCATTTT.

V gene TRBV29-1 combines with J gene TRBJ1-1; D gene unclear. The CDR3 spans 15 residues. Germline V lookup: CDR1 SQVTM, CDR2 ANQGSEA. The V end lost 0 bases, the J end lost 6 bases, and 17 bases lay between the germline ends. CDR3 protein: CSVEDPSDPGAEAFF. The CDR3 coding sequence is TGCAGCGTTGAAGATCCGTCAGATCCGGGCGCTGAAGCTTTCTTT. Using reference TRBV29-1 and TRBJ1-1 for the parts outside the CDR3, the full variable domain is SAVISQKPSRDICQRGTSLTIQCQVDSQVTMMFWYRQQPGQSLTLIATANQGSEATYESGFVIDKFPISRPNLTFSTLTVSNMSPEDSSIYLCSVEDPSDPGAEAFFGQGTRLTVV.

This clonotype has only a few counts. The chain uses TRBV29-1 and TRBJ2-3; D possibly matches TRBD1 or TRBD2 (5 bases each). Trimming removed 6 bases from V and 2 bases from J, with 15 bases in between. The CDR3 totals 14 residues. CDR1 and CDR2 (germline): SQVTM, ANQGSEA. CDR3 DNA: TGCAGCGTAGGCGGGCTAGGGGTCACAGATACGCAGTATTTT. Amino acids: CSVGGLGVTDTQYF.

V usage is TRBV5-4 and J usage is TRBJ2-4; D gene ambiguous. The V gene's germline CDR1 is SGHNT and CDR2 YYREEE (reference sequence). V lost 7 bases and J lost 4, with 12 bases in between. There are 13 residues in the CDR3. The CDR3 here is CASRRVGKNIQYF. For the CDR3, the DNA is TGTGCCAGCCGCCGGGTGGGGAAAAACATTCAGTACTTC. Filled out from reference TRBV5-4 and TRBJ2-4, the complete variable domain reads ETGVTQSPTHLIKTRGQQVTLRCSSQSGHNTVSWYQQALGQGPQFIFQYYREEENGRGNFPPRFSGLQFPNYSSELNVNALELDDSALYLCASRRVGKNIQYFGAGTRLSVL.

The chain recombines TRBV4-2 with TRBJ1-3; TRBD1 is a possible D gene (6 bases). The CDR3 runs 17 residues. Between the trimmed V and J ends, which lost 1 base and 0 bases, there was a span of 13 bases. CDR1 is LGHNA and CDR2 is YNFKEQ in the germline V gene. CDR3 loop: CASSQAQQGPSGNTIYF. The CDR3 DNA follows: TGTGCCAGCAGCCAAGCACAACAGGGACCCTCTGGAAACACCATATATTTT.

This chain connects TRBV7-9 to TRBJ2-3, with D uncertain. This CDR3 is 15 amino acids long. Germline CDR1 and CDR2: SEHNR and FQNEAQ (reference sequence). The V end lost 5 bases, the J end lost 0 bases, and 12 bases lay between the germline ends. CDR3 sequence: CASSPPGASTDTQYF. The CDR3 DNA reads as TGTGCCAGCAGCCCCCCCGGCGCTAGCACAGATACGCAGTATTTT.

The rearrangement links TRBV29-1 to TRBJ2-1, with 12 bases identical to TRBD2. Unmatched junction bases numbered 6, after V lost 8 bases and J lost 7 bases. Germline values: CDR1 SQVTM, CDR2 ANQGSEA. The CDR3 is 13 amino acids. The CDR3 DNA reads as TGCAGCCAAGTGACTAGCGGGAGTAATGAGCAGTTCTTC. Translating gives CSQVTSGSNEQFF.

The genes are TRBV11-2 and TRBJ2-7; possibly TRBD2 for D (5 bases). The CDR3 is 15 amino acids. From germline, CDR1 is SGHAT and CDR2 FQNNGV. V was clipped by 1 base and J by 4 bases, with 14 bases between them. The CDR3 DNA reads TGTGCCAGCAGCTTAGTGGGTAGCGATCATTACGAGCAGTACTTC. It translates to CASSLVGSDHYEQYF.

This clonotype was seen only a few times. V gene TRBV27 combines with J gene TRBJ1-3; weak D call: TRBD1 (5 bases). The CDR3 spans 14 residues. CDR1 is MNHEY and CDR2 is SMNVEV in the germline V gene (reference sequence). V was cut by 3 bases and J by 4 bases, with 10 bases left in between. The CDR3, as DNA: TGTGCCAGCAGTTTTGGGGGGTCCGGAAACACCATATATTTT. Protein product: CASSFGGSGNTIYF.

The chain joins TRBV10-2 to TRBJ2-3, with 12 bases identical to TRBD1. CDR1 and CDR2 from the germline V gene are WSHSY and SAAADI. This CDR3 spans 15 amino acids. V dropped 6 bases and J dropped 4; count of bases not matched to a gene: 5. CDR3 bases: TGCGCCAGCAGATTCGGGACAGGGGGCGCAGATACGCAGTATTTT. Translated, it gives CASRFGTGGADTQYF.

The chain carries TRBV20-1 and TRBJ2-3; no clear D. Germline CDR1 DFQATT, CDR2 SNEGSKA (reference sequence). V was cut by 2 bases and J by 2 bases, with 5 bases left in between. The CDR3 loop spans 12 amino acids. This CDR3 reads CSARRNTDTQYF. DNA for the CDR3: TGCAGTGCTAGACGAAACACAGATACGCAGTATTTT.

The chain recombines TRBV29-1 with TRBJ2-5; D is possibly TRBD2 (5 bases). Germline CDR1 and CDR2: SQVTM and ANQGSEA. Deletions cut 7 bases from V and 5 bases from J, with 14 bases between. CDR3 length: 12 amino acids. In DNA form, the CDR3 reads TGCAGCGCGACCCCGGGGATGGAGACCCAGTACTTC. Amino acids: CSATPGMETQYF.

This clonotype was detected a few times. The chain is built from TRBV29-1 and TRBJ2-4; 8 nucleotides match TRBD2. Germline V gene lookup returns CDR1 SQVTM and CDR2 ANQGSEA. This CDR3 region has 14 residues. The junction had 9 bases not matched to a gene; V was cut back by 4 bases and J by 7 bases. Written as DNA, the CDR3 is TGCAGCGTTGGAATAAGCGGGAGCTCGAACATTCAGTACTTC. Encoded protein: CSVGISGSSNIQYF.

J is TRBJ2-3 and V is TRBV7-9; D ambiguous. Germline V lookup: CDR1 SEHNR, CDR2 FQNEAQ (reference sequence). The CDR3 spans 17 residues. V was trimmed by 4 bases and J by 2 bases, leaving 19 bases between them. CDR3 protein: CASSSRASVTSTDTQYF. The CDR3 region has the DNA TGTGCCAGCAGCTCCCGGGCCTCGGTGACATCCACAGATACGCAGTATTTT.

The rearrangement uses TRBV11-1 and TRBJ2-1; 15 positions match TRBD2. The CDR3 spans 18 residues. V trimming: 5 bases; J trimming: 2 bases; junction bases outside the gene matches: 7. Looked up from germline, CDR1 is SGHAT and CDR2 is FQDESV (reference sequence). CDR3 coding DNA: TGTGCCAGCAGCCCCCGAGGACTAGCGGGAGGGGCCTACAATGAGCAGTTCTTC. Translated, it gives CASSPRGLAGGAYNEQFF.

The rearrangement uses TRBV10-3 and TRBJ2-7, with 9 bases that match TRBD2. V lost 2 bases to trimming and J lost 7 bases; unmatched junction nucleotides: 9. This CDR3 contains 15 residues. CDR1 ENHRY and CDR2 SYGVKD come from the germline V gene. Here the CDR3 reads CAISETGAGGREQYF. DNA for the CDR3: TGTGCCATCAGTGAGACGGGGGCGGGAGGGCGAGAGCAGTACTTC.

In this sample, this clonotype turned up a few times. The chain uses TRBV6-6 and TRBJ1-1, with D possibly matching TRBD1 (5 bases). CDR1 and CDR2 from the germline V gene are MNHNY and SVGAGI (reference sequence). The CDR3 runs to 12 residues. Trimming shortened V by 6 bases and J by 8 bases, and 13 bases separated the two germline ends. CDR3 sequence (DNA): TGTGCCAGCAGCCAGGGTCAGATAGAAGCTTTCTTT. This encodes CASSQGQIEAFF.

The chain links TRBV29-1 to TRBJ1-5; D is unclear. This CDR3 is 9 amino acids long. CDR1 and CDR2 (germline): SQVTM, ANQGSEA. Trimming removed 4 bases at V and 9 bases at J, with 4 bases between. CDR3 protein: CSVAVPQHF. The CDR3 nucleotides read TGCAGCGTTGCTGTGCCCCAGCATTTT.

This clonotype was recorded a few times. The chain combines TRBV7-3 with TRBJ2-1; TRBD2 matches 12 bases. The V segment lost 0 bases and the J segment 7 bases; nucleotides outside the gene matches: 13. Germline V gene sequence: CDR1 SGHTA, CDR2 FQGTGA. The CDR3 is 19 amino acids. The CDR3 sequence is CASSLTNPQTSGRNNEQFF. The CDR3 nucleotides are TGTGCCAGCAGCTTAACTAACCCCCAGACTAGCGGGAGAAATAATGAGCAGTTCTTC.

This clonotype has more than one count but fewer than ten. The chain combines TRBV7-8 with TRBJ2-1; D is tentatively TRBD1 or TRBD2 (6 bases each). The V gene lost 5 bases and the J gene lost 4 bases, with 15 bases spanning the gap. The CDR3 has 15 amino acids. Germline lookup yields CDR1 SGHVS and CDR2 FQNEAQ. DNA of the CDR3: TGTGCCAGCAGCCGGGGGCTAGCGCTATACAATGAGCAGTTCTTC. Residues: CASSRGLALYNEQFF.

The chain recombines TRBV3-1 with TRBJ2-7; D is unclear. The germline V gene encodes CDR1 LGHDT and CDR2 YNNKEL (reference sequence). The CDR3 runs to 13 residues. Deletions cut 6 bases from V and 0 bases from J, with 9 bases between. For the CDR3, the DNA is TGTGCCAGCAGAATGGAGTTCTCCTACGAGCAGTACTTC. This translates into CASRMEFSYEQYF.

The rearrangement uses TRBV10-3 and TRBJ1-1; tentative D call: TRBD1 (5 bases). The V end was cut by 7 bases, the J end by 6 bases, with 15 bases between. This CDR3 has 13 residues. CDR1 ENHRY and CDR2 SYGVKD come from the germline V gene. In nucleotides, the CDR3 is TGTGCCATCAAGGACATCGTTGAGGCTGAAGCTTTCTTT. Translating gives CAIKDIVEAEAFF.

V and J are TRBV20-1 and TRBJ2-7, with D unresolved. The germline V gene encodes CDR1 DFQATT and CDR2 SNEGSKA (reference sequence). This CDR3 is 10 amino acids long. Trimming took 6 bases from V and 5 from J, leaving 8 bases between them. The CDR3 bases are TGCAGTGCGCGGACGAACGAGCAGTACTTC. This encodes CSARTNEQYF.